This record concerns one T cell receptor beta chain sequence. No antigen is known for it. Qualities for individual bases were not recorded, and no much larger clone is one base off. The CDR3, from cysteine to phenylalanine, totals 14 residues. The retained sequence is limited to the CDR3, 42 bases, with the frame set at the first base. After removal of 2 bases from V and 4 bases from J, the junction retains 5 bases not matched to a gene. The germline V gene specifies KGHSH as CDR1 and LQKENI as CDR2. These data belong to a study of blood T cell repertoires in COVID-19 (TCRdb year 2020). Regarding the study in general: Collaborator samples came from the United States, Italy and Spain and covered acute and convalescent phases of COVID-19. Deeply sampled blood TCRbeta repertoires from subjects exposed to, actively infected with, or recovered from COVID-19 were included in the dataset. A de-identified subject ID, COVID-19 status, age in years and sex were almost always included in the sample metadata. The samples were drawn from two sources: the first 160 participants of the ongoing ImmuneRACE study, and over 1,000 subjects contributed by 6 global collaborators. The prospective study material was composed of cDNA or gDNA derived from T cells, B-cell-depleted T cells, or PBMCs. Where HLA class I and class II types were available, the types were taken from metadata supplied by the sample provider, not from assay-based typing. The repertoires were released in a freely available public database meant as a resource for research on the immune response to SARS-CoV-2. Results and caveats for the whole study, not just this receptor: Clinical and demographic metadata were provided uncurated, with the amount varying by source and participant.

TCRbeta CDR3 regions were amplified from genomic DNA using the immunoSEQ Assay, a bias-controlled multiplex PCR. The authors' pipeline ran thus. The number of nucleated cells in each sample was estimated by amplification of reference gene primers within the assay. Sequence reads were collapsed and filtered to measure the absolute abundance of every unique TCRbeta CDR3 rearrangement. For each sample, productive Simpson clonality was calculated as the square root of Simpson's diversity index over productive rearrangements. The source is immuneACCESS, and TCRdb retained only in-frame sequences with V and J called. Part of the clones is not carried over; for the studies checked, unresolved V genes explain less than half of this, and the remainder is unexplained. V, J and clone size are taken as reported in that table, and D and trimming were inferred from the DNA itself. The sample has about 190,000 clones on record, less than 85% of them singletons. The ten largest clonotypes hold over 9.5% of the sample.

Whole blood was collected in K2EDTA tubes by collaborating institutions according to the institutions' own protocols. For TCRbeta analysis, collaborator samples were shipped as frozen whole blood, as isolated PBMCs, or as DNA extracted from either sample type. The sequence came from an elderly woman with active or convalescent COVID-19. The sample comprised peripheral blood. This chain is built from TRBV18 and TRBJ2-7, with TRBD1 matching 7 junction bases. In nucleotide form, the sequence is TGTGCCAGCTCACCAACGGGACAGAATTACGAGCAGTACTTC. This yields the protein CASSPTGQNYEQYF.